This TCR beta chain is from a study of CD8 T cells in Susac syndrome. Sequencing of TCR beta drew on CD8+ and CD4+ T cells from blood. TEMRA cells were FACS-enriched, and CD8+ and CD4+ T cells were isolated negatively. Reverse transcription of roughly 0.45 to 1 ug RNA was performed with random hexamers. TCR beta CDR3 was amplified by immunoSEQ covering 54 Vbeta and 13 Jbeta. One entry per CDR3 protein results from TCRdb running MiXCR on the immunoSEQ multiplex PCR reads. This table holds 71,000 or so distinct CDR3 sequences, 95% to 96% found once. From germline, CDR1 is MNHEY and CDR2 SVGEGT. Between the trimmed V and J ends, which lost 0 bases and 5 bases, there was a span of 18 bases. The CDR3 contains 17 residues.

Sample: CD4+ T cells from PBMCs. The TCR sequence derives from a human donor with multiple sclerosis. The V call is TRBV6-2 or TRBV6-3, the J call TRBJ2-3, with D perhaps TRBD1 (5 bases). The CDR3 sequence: CASSYSSPGQGGDTQYF. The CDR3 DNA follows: TGTGCCAGCAGTTACTCGAGCCCCGGCCAGGGTGGAGATACGCAGTATTTT.